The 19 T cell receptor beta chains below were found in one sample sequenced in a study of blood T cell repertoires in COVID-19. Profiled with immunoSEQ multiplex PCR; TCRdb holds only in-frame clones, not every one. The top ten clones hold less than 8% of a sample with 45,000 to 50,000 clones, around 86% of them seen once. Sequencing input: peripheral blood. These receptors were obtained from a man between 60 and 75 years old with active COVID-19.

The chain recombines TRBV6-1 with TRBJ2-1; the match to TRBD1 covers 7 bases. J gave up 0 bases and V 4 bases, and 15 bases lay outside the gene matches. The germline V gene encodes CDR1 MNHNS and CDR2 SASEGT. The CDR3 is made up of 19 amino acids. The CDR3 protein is CASSAQRDRQGVSYNEQFF. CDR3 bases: TGTGCCAGCAGTGCCCAACGGGACCGACAGGGAGTCTCCTACAATGAGCAGTTCTTC.

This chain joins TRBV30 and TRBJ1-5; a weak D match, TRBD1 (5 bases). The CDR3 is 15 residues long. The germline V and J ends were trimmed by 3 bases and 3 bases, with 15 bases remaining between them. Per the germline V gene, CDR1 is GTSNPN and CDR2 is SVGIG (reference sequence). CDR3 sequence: CAWSPAGGNNQPQHF. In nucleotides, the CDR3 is TGTGCCTGGAGCCCAGCGGGGGGAAACAATCAGCCCCAGCATTTT.

CDR3 bases: TGCAGCGTCGTACTAGCGGCCCCGGAGACCCAGTACTTC. It encodes CSVVLAAPETQYF. The chain combines TRBV29-1 with TRBJ2-5, with 8 bases identical to TRBD2. Looked up from germline, CDR1 is SQVTM and CDR2 is ANQGSEA. J lost 5 bases, V lost 6 bases, and 8 bases had no gene match. The CDR3 is made up of 13 amino acids.

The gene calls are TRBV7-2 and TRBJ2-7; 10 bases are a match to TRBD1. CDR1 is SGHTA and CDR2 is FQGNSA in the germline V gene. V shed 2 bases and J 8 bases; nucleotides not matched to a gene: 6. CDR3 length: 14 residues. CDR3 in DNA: TGTGCCAGCAGCTTACAAGGGACAGGGGTAAAGCAGTACTTC. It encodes CASSLQGTGVKQYF. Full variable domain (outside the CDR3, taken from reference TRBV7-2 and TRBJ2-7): GAGVSQSPSNKVTEKGKDVELRCDPISGHTALYWYRQSLGQGLEFLIYFQGNSAPDKSGLPSDRFSAERTGGSVSTLTIQRTQQEDSAVYLCASSLQGTGVKQYFGPGTRLTVT.

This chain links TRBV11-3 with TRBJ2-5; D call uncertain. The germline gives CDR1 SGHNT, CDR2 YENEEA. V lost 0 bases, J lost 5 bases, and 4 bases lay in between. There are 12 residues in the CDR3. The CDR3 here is CASSLDGETQYF. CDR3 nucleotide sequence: TGTGCCAGCAGCTTAGATGGCGAGACCCAGTACTTC.

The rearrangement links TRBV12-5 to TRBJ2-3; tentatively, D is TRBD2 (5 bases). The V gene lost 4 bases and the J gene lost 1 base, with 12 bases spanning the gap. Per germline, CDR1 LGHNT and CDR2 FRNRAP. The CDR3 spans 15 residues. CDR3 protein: CASGYASGGTDTQYF. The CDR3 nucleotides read TGTGCTAGTGGTTACGCGAGCGGAGGCACAGATACGCAGTATTTT.

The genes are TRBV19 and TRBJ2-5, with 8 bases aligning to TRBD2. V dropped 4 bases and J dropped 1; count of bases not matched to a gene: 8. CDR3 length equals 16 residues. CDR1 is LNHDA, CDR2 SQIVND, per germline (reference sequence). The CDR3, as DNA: TGTGCCAGTAGTAGTCCCCGACTAGCGAGCCAAGAGACCCAGTACTTC. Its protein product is CASSSPRLASQETQYF. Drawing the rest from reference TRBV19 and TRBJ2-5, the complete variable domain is DGGITQSPKYLFRKEGQNVTLSCEQNLNHDAMYWYRQDPGQGLRLIYYSQIVNDFQKGDIAEGYSVSREKKESFPLTVTSAQKNPTAFYLCASSSPRLASQETQYFGPGTRLLVL.

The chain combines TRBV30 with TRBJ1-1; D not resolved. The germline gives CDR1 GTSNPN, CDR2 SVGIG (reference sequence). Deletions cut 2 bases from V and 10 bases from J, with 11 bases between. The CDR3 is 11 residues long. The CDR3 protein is CAWSFGKAAFF. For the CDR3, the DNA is TGTGCCTGGAGTTTCGGTAAAGCAGCTTTCTTT.

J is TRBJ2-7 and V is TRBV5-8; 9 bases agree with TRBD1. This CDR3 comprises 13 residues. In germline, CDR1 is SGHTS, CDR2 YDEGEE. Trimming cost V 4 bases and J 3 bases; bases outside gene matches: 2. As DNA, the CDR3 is TGTGCCAGCAGCACGGGACAGGGCTACGAGCAGTACTTC. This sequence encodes CASSTGQGYEQYF.

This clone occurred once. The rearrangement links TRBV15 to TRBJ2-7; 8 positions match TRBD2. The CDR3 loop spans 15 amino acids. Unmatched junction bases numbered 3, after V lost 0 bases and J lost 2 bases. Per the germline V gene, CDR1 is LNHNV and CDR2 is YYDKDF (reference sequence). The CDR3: CATSRDRGGTYEQYF. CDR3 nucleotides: TGTGCCACCAGCAGAGATCGGGGGGGGACCTACGAGCAGTACTTC.

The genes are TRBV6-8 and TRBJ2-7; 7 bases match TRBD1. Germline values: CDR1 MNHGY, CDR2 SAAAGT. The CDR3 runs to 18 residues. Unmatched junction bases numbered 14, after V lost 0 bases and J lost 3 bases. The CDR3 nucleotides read TGTGCCAGCAGTTACTCAAATAACGACAGGGCCGAAATCTACGAGCAGTACTTC. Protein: CASSYSNNDRAEIYEQYF.

CDR3 sequence: CASSLVLAGGQETQYF. The DNA for the CDR3 is TGCGCCAGCAGCTTGGTGCTAGCGGGGGGCCAAGAGACCCAGTACTTC. The chain uses TRBV5-1 and TRBJ2-5; TRBD2 matches 11 bases. CDR3 length: 16 amino acids. Germline CDR1 is SGHRS and CDR2 is YFSETQ. The V segment lost 0 bases and the J segment 1 base; nucleotides outside the gene matches: 2.

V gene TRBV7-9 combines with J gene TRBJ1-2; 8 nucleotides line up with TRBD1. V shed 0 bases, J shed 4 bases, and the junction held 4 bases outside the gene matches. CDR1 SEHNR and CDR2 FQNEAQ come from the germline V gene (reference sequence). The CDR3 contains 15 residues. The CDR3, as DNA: TGTGCCAGCAGCTTAGCGTACAGGGGGGTCTATGGCTACACCTTC. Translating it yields CASSLAYRGVYGYTF.

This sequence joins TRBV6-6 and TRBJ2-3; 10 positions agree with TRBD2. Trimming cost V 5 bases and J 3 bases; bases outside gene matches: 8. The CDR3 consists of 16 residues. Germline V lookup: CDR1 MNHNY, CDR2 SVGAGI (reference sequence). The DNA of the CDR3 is TGTGCCAGCAGTACCCAACTACTAGCGGGAACAGATACGCAGTATTTT. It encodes CASSTQLLAGTDTQYF.

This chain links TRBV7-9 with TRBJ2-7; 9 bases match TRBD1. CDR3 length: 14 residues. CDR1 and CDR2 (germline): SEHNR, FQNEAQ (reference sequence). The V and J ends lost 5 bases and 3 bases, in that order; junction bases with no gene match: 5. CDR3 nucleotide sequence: TGTGCCAGCAGCAAGGACAGGGGAGGCTACGAGCAGTACTTC. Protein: CASSKDRGGYEQYF.

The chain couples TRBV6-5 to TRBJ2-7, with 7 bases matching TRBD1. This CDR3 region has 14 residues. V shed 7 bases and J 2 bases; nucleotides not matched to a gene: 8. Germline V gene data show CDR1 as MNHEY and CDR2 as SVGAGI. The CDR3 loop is CASKGQVGPYEQYF. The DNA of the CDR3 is TGTGCCAGCAAAGGACAGGTTGGGCCCTACGAGCAGTACTTC.

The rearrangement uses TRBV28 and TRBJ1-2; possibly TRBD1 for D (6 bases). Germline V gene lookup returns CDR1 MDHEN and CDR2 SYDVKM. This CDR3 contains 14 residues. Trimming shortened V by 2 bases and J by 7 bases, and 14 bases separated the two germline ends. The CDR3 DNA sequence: TGTGCCAGCAGTTTAGGGGGGGGCTCGGGTGGCTACACCTTC. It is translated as CASSLGGGSGGYTF.

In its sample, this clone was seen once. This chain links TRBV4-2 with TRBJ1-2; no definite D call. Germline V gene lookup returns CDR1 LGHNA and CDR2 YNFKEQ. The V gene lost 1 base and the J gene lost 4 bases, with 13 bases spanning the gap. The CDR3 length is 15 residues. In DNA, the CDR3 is TGTGCCAGCAGCCAAGTGACGGGAGGGAGCTATGGCTACACCTTC. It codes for CASSQVTGGSYGYTF.

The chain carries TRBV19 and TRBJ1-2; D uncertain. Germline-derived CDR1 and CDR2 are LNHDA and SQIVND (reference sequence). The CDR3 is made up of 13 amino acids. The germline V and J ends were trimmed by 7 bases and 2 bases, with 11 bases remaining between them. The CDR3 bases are TGTGCCAGTATCAACAGTTTGAACTATGGCTACACCTTC. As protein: CASINSLNYGYTF.